The next 16 T cell receptor beta chains were all read from a single sample in a study of T cells in localized non-small cell lung cancer. Only in-frame clones appear in the TCRdb table, and some are missing; sequencing was by immunoSEQ multiplex PCR. In the table there are about 52,000 clones, about nine tenths of which are singletons. The sample here was peripheral blood, taken before any cancer treatment. These receptors originate from a male donor older than 55 with stage III squamous cell lung carcinoma.

The chain is built from TRBV6-5 and TRBJ1-1, with a tentative D call TRBD1 (6 bases). CDR3 length equals 15 residues. In germline, CDR1 is MNHEY, CDR2 SVGAGI. V was clipped by 4 bases and J by 1 base, with 13 bases between them. The CDR3 nucleotides are TGTGCCAGCAGTTTCCGACAGGCTGGGAACACTGAAGCTTTCTTT. Its translation: CASSFRQAGNTEAFF.

The CDR3 region has the DNA TGTGCCAGCAGCTTTACCCGGAGTAGAGCAGATACGCAGTATTTT. This translates into CASSFTRSRADTQYF. The chain is built from TRBV7-3 and TRBJ2-3; D is uncertain. Germline lookup yields CDR1 SGHTA and CDR2 FQGTGA. The CDR3 has 15 residues. Trimming took 3 bases from V and 4 from J, leaving 14 bases between them. The full variable domain, rest sourced from reference TRBV7-3 and TRBJ2-3, is GAGVSQTPSNKVTEKGKYVELRCDPISGHTALYWYRQSLGQGPEFLIYFQGTGAADDSGLPNDRFFAVRPEGSVSTLKIQRTERGDSAVYLCASSFTRSRADTQYFGPGTRLTVL.

This clone was observed a single time. The rearrangement links TRBV7-6 to TRBJ1-5; D might be TRBD1 (6 bases). V dropped 5 bases and J dropped 3 bases, with 14 bases sitting between them. The CDR3 length is 15 residues. CDR1 and CDR2 (germline): SGHVS, FNYEAQ. The chain's CDR3 is CASSPKQGNNQPQHF. CDR3 sequence (DNA): TGTGCCAGCAGCCCGAAACAGGGAAACAATCAGCCCCAGCATTTT.

This chain joins TRBV9 and TRBJ1-5; 10 positions match TRBD1. The CDR3 consists of 15 residues. The junction had 8 bases not matched to a gene; V was cut back by 3 bases and J by 8 bases. Germline V gene sequence: CDR1 SGDLS, CDR2 YYNGEE. The CDR3, as DNA: TGTGCCAGCAGCGGAACCGGGACAGGGGCTGAGCCCCAGCATTTT. Translation: CASSGTGTGAEPQHF. The full variable domain, its missing parts supplied by reference TRBV9 and TRBJ1-5, is DSGVTQTPKHLITATGQRVTLRCSPRSGDLSVYWYQQSLDQGLQFLIQYYNGEERAKGNILERFSAQQFPDLHSELNLSSLELGDSALYFCASSGTGTGAEPQHFGDGTRLSIL.

The J gene is TRBJ1-2, the V gene TRBV6-1; 8 nucleotides match TRBD1. The junction had 6 bases not matched to a gene; V was cut back by 1 base and J by 8 bases. The germline V gene has CDR1 MNHNS and CDR2 SASEGT. This CDR3 has 14 residues. As DNA, the CDR3 is TGTGCCAGCAGTGAAGGGACAGGGTTATCGGGCTACACCTTC. It specifies CASSEGTGLSGYTF.

V usage is TRBV29-1 and J usage is TRBJ1-1; D remains unclear. Trimming left V 4 bases short and J 1 base short, with 10 bases between. Germline CDR1 reads SQVTM; CDR2 reads ANQGSEA. The CDR3 covers 13 residues. The CDR3 sequence: CSVVSGGNTEAFF. The CDR3 coding sequence is TGCAGCGTTGTCTCAGGCGGGAACACTGAAGCTTTCTTT.

V usage is TRBV7-9 and J usage is TRBJ2-6; D possibly corresponds to TRBD1 (7 bases). Per the germline V gene, CDR1 is SEHNR and CDR2 is FQNEAQ (reference sequence). V was shortened by 0 bases and J by 2 bases, with 14 bases between the two germline ends. This CDR3 region has 18 residues. The CDR3 reads CASSLAQGGRTGANVLTF. CDR3 coding DNA: TGTGCCAGCAGCTTAGCGCAGGGGGGAAGGACTGGGGCCAACGTCCTGACTTTC. Based on the CDR3 plus reference TRBV7-9 and TRBJ2-6, the full variable domain is DTGVSQNPRHKITKRGQNVTFRCDPISEHNRLYWYRQTLGQGPEFLTYFQNEAQLEKSRLLSDRFSAERPKGSFSTLEIQRTEQGDSAMYLCASSLAQGGRTGANVLTFGAGSRLTVL.

The J gene is TRBJ1-1, the V gene TRBV29-1, with 9 bases matching TRBD1. CDR3 length equals 14 residues. From germline, CDR1 is SQVTM and CDR2 ANQGSEA. Germline trimming cut 6 bases from V and 5 bases from J; bases unmatched to any gene: 10. The CDR3 DNA reads as TGCAGCGTCGGGACAGGGAACGGGGGAACTGAAGCTTTCTTT. Amino acid sequence: CSVGTGNGGTEAFF. Variable domain in full (rest from reference TRBV29-1 and TRBJ1-1): SAVISQKPSRDICQRGTSLTIQCQVDSQVTMMFWYRQQPGQSLTLIATANQGSEATYESGFVIDKFPISRPNLTFSTLTVSNMSPEDSSIYLCSVGTGNGGTEAFFGQGTRLTVV.

The V call is TRBV6-5, the J call TRBJ1-5; weak D call: TRBD1 (5 bases). The V end lost 5 bases, the J end lost 2 bases, and 13 bases lay between the germline ends. Per germline, CDR1 MNHEY and CDR2 SVGAGI. The CDR3 runs 15 residues. The CDR3 is CASSGGRGGNQPQHF. CDR3 coding DNA: TGTGCCAGCAGTGGGGGTAGGGGAGGCAATCAGCCCCAGCATTTT.

The chain couples TRBV11-1 to TRBJ1-1; D perhaps matches TRBD1 (5 bases). This CDR3 region has 17 residues. Germline lookup yields CDR1 SGHAT and CDR2 FQDESV (reference sequence). V was cut by 2 bases and J by 5 bases, with 21 bases left in between. Here the CDR3 DNA reads TGTGCCAGCAGCTTATGGCGAACGGGACCCCTGAGTACTGAAGCTTTCTTT. As protein: CASSLWRTGPLSTEAFF.

The chain couples TRBV9 to TRBJ2-7; tentatively, D is TRBD2 (6 bases). Germline CDR1 is SGDLS and CDR2 is YYNGEE. The CDR3 sequence is 17 residues long. Trimming pared 0 bases from V and 2 bases from J, leaving 18 bases between. In DNA, the CDR3 is TGTGCCAGCAGCGTAGATGTAGGGGCGGGAACTACCTACGAGCAGTACTTC. This sequence encodes CASSVDVGAGTTYEQYF. Supplemented by reference TRBV9 and TRBJ2-7, the full variable domain reads DSGVTQTPKHLITATGQRVTLRCSPRSGDLSVYWYQQSLDQGLQFLIQYYNGEERAKGNILERFSAQQFPDLHSELNLSSLELGDSALYFCASSVDVGAGTTYEQYFGPGTRLTVT.

This clone was found once. This chain connects TRBV6-6 to TRBJ1-2; D possibly corresponds to TRBD1 (6 bases). CDR3 size: 13 residues. Trimming took off 6 bases at V and 4 bases at J, with 12 bases between the two ends. Germline V CDR1 and CDR2: MNHNY, SVGAGI (reference sequence). CDR3 sequence: CASRLDSSYGYTF. CDR3 nucleotides: TGTGCCAGCAGGTTGGACAGCAGCTATGGCTACACCTTC.

V and J are TRBV2 and TRBJ2-7, with D hard to call. Germline CDR1 and CDR2: SNHLY and FYNNEI. The germline V and J ends were trimmed by 4 bases and 5 bases, with 6 bases remaining between them. The CDR3 is made up of 11 amino acids. The chain's CDR3 is CASSVIDEQYF. CDR3 coding DNA: TGTGCCAGCAGTGTTATTGACGAGCAGTACTTC.

This chain links TRBV5-1 with TRBJ2-3; the D is unclear. The germline gives CDR1 SGHRS, CDR2 YFSETQ. The length of the CDR3 is 11 residues. Trimming cost V 4 bases and J 0 bases, with 0 bases left between them. CDR3: CASSSTDTQYF. The CDR3 DNA follows: TGCGCCAGCAGCAGCACAGATACGCAGTATTTT.

The chain has TRBV7-8 and TRBJ1-5; TRBD1 is a possible D gene (6 bases). The V gene's germline CDR1 is SGHVS and CDR2 FQNEAQ. The V gene lost 2 bases and the J gene lost 5 bases, with 16 bases spanning the gap. This CDR3 is 16 amino acids long. This CDR3 reads CASSLKARGLHQPQHF. The CDR3 DNA is TGTGCCAGCAGCTTAAAGGCCCGGGGGCTCCATCAGCCCCAGCATTTT.

This clone was seen repeatedly, ten times or more. This sequence joins TRBV6-1 and TRBJ2-7; 7 positions agree with TRBD1. V lost 10 bases, J lost 7 bases, and 13 bases stayed unmatched. Germline lookup yields CDR1 MNHNS and CDR2 SASEGT. CDR3 length: 13 residues. CDR3 coding DNA: TGTGCCACGAACGACTCACAGGGGCGTGAGCAGTACTTC. Translating gives CATNDSQGREQYF.